Below are 10 T cell receptor beta chains sequenced from a single sample in a study of blood T cell repertoires in COVID-19. Assay used: immunoSEQ multiplex PCR; TCRdb lists only in-frame clones, some missing. The table includes tens of thousands of clones, over 75% detected once. Sequenced material: peripheral blood. These receptor sequences come from a human donor with active COVID-19. The donor label of this sample is uncertain.

J is TRBJ2-7 and V is TRBV5-1, with D hard to call. The germline V gene has CDR1 SGHRS and CDR2 YFSETQ. The CDR3 is made up of 14 amino acids. V lost 2 bases and J lost 2, with 11 bases in between. CDR3: CASSLYSATYEQYF. The CDR3 DNA reads TGCGCCAGCAGCTTATATTCCGCGACCTACGAGCAGTACTTC.

In this sample, this clone turned up once. The rearrangement links TRBV9 to TRBJ2-1, with D perhaps matching TRBD2 (7 bases). Germline CDR1 is SGDLS and CDR2 is YYNGEE. The length of the CDR3 is 16 residues. Trimming pared 0 bases from V and 5 bases from J, leaving 15 bases between. The CDR3 protein is CASSVVTGGPDNEQFF. The CDR3 nucleotides read TGTGCCAGCAGCGTAGTTACGGGGGGCCCGGACAATGAGCAGTTCTTC.

The V gene is TRBV5-4, the J gene TRBJ2-5; 8 positions agree with TRBD2. The junction had 7 bases not matched to a gene; V was cut back by 3 bases and J by 3 bases. The CDR3 is 15 amino acids. CDR1 is SGHNT, CDR2 YYREEE, per germline (reference sequence). CDR3 protein: CASSSIAGLKETQYF. In nucleotides, the CDR3 is TGTGCCAGCAGCTCTATAGCGGGACTCAAAGAGACCCAGTACTTC.

V and J are TRBV18 and TRBJ2-1; D possibly corresponds to TRBD1 (5 bases). The CDR3 sequence is 15 residues long. From germline, CDR1 is KGHSH and CDR2 LQKENI. V lost 1 base and J 6 bases, leaving 13 bases between the germline ends. The CDR3, as DNA: TGTGCCAGCTCACCACAGGAAGGGGCTGCCAATGAGCAGTTCTTC. It yields the protein CASSPQEGAANEQFF.

The chain recombines TRBV5-1 with TRBJ2-7, with D possibly being TRBD1 (5 bases). The CDR3 is 14 residues long. The germline V and J ends were trimmed by 5 bases and 0 bases, with 12 bases remaining between them. Germline lookup yields CDR1 SGHRS and CDR2 YFSETQ. CDR3 sequence reads: CASREGALSYEQYF. CDR3 DNA: TGCGCCAGCAGGGAAGGGGCCCTCTCCTACGAGCAGTACTTC.

This rearrangement joins TRBV2 to TRBJ2-6, with 13 bases fitting TRBD2. The CDR3 runs 18 residues. The J segment lost 2 bases and the V segment lost 6 bases, leaving 7 bases of the junction unmatched. Germline assignment: CDR1 SNHLY and CDR2 FYNNEI. The DNA of the CDR3 is TGTGCCAGCAGACTCGGGACTAGCGGGACCACTGGGGCCAACGTCCTGACTTTC. Amino acid sequence: CASRLGTSGTTGANVLTF.

The count of this clone is one. The chain uses TRBV27 and TRBJ2-5; D may be TRBD1 (5 bases). V dropped 4 bases and J dropped 5 bases, with 17 bases sitting between them. The CDR3 has 15 residues. Germline-derived CDR1 and CDR2 are MNHEY and SMNVEV (reference sequence). Written as DNA, the CDR3 is TGTGCCAGCAGTTCGCACCGAAGGGGTTGGGAGACCCAGTACTTC. Amino acids: CASSSHRRGWETQYF.

This clone appeared a single time. The V gene is TRBV10-2, the J gene TRBJ1-5; 7 nucleotides align to TRBD1. The ends lost 3 bases at V and 9 bases at J; junction bases unmatched: 17. This CDR3 region has 17 residues. The germline CDR1 and CDR2 sequences are WSHSY and SAAADI. CDR3: CASSDPDLQGSPVPQHF. In nucleotides, the CDR3 is TGCGCCAGCAGTGACCCCGATTTACAGGGGTCCCCGGTGCCCCAGCATTTT.

V gene TRBV5-6 combines with J gene TRBJ2-7, with 7 bases fitting TRBD1. CDR1 and CDR2 from the germline V gene are SGHDT and YYEEEE. This CDR3 contains 12 residues. Trimming cost V 8 bases and J 2 bases; bases outside gene matches: 4. CDR3 DNA sequence: TGTGCCAGGGACAGGTCCCCCTACGAGCAGTACTTC. Protein product: CARDRSPYEQYF.

This chain uses TRBV5-8 with TRBJ1-1; weak D call: TRBD1 (5 bases). The V end was cut by 0 bases, the J end by 4 bases, with 10 bases between. The CDR3 sequence is 14 residues long. CDR1 and CDR2 from the germline V gene are SGHTS and YDEGEE. In DNA form, the CDR3 reads TGTGCCAGCAGCTTGGGTTCGGGGGGCACTGAAGCTTTCTTT. Translated: CASSLGSGGTEAFF.